The subject of this entry is one TCR beta chain. The antigen remains undetermined. This sample was taken from a study of vaccination effects on CD4 cells after COVID-19. The overall study: Sequencing in the ViraFEST assay came after antigen-specific CD4+ T cells had been expanded with viral peptide pools, which were used to stimulate PBMC.

Study-wide results and limits: Vaccine- and infection-induced clones showed marked clonal contraction late following vaccination.

With 4 bases removed from V and 7 bases from J, the gap between germline ends came to 20 bases. There are 16 residues in the CDR3. CDR1 is MNHNS and CDR2 is SASEGT in the germline V gene. The culture ran for about 10 days, and then CD4+ T cells were isolated. Cultures got half-medium changes with IL-2 on days 3 and 7. Clones were sequenced by immunoSEQ multiplex PCR, and TCRdb holds only the in-frame ones, with some missing. This sample yields over 45,000 clones, of which approximately 70% are seen a single time; about 5% belongs to the top ten. This specimen was CD4+ T cells from PBMCs cultured without peptide, taken before COVID-19 vaccination. The sequence came from a human donor who received a COVID-19 vaccine. This sequence joins TRBV6-1 and TRBJ2-1; tentatively, D is TRBD1 or TRBD2 (5 bases each). As DNA, the CDR3 is TGTGCCAGCAGTGGAATGCAGGGACCCATTTGGAATGAGCAGTTCTTC. Translating gives CASSGMQGPIWNEQFF.